The rows below give T cell receptor beta chains drawn from one sample of a study of PD-1 blockade in classical Hodgkin lymphoma. Clones were read by immunoSEQ multiplex PCR, and TCRdb kept only the in-frame ones, dropping some. The data hold roughly 41,000 clones, with 88% observed a single time. The input for sequencing was peripheral blood mononuclear cells (PBMCs), taken before the second cycle of nivolumab. The receptors stem from a human donor with classical Hodgkin lymphoma. CDR3s include the opening cysteine and the closing phenylalanine or tryptophan. Fields, in order: J gene, clone size, V gene, D gene, CDR3 DNA, CDR3 protein. A D gene is named only where the DNA matches it firmly. Clone sizes are given selectively: once, few, many, or a class where the clone is expanded.

>TRBJ2-2|few|TRBV30|NA
TGTGCCTGGAGTGTACGGGCTAACGGGGAGCTGTTTTTT
CAWSVRANGELFF
>TRBJ2-1|NA|TRBV7-6|TRBD1
TGTGCCAGCAGCTTTGAGGGACAGACTTACAATGAGCAGTTCTTC
CASSFEGQTYNEQFF
>TRBJ2-1|NA|TRBV27|NA
TGTGCCAGCAGTTTAAGGGCCCCTTACAATGAGCAGTTCTTC
CASSLRAPYNEQFF
>TRBJ1-4|NA|TRBV4-1|NA
TGCGCCAGCAGCCAAGATCCCCGGGGGCAGAATGAAAAACTGTTTTTT
CASSQDPRGQNEKLFF
>TRBJ2-1|NA|TRBV7-7|TRBD2
TGTGCTAGCAGCTTGGTAGCGGGAGCCTACAATGAGCAGTTCTTC
CASSLVAGAYNEQFF
>TRBJ2-7|NA|TRBV5-4|NA
TGTGCCAGCAGCTGGGGGTCGGGGACACTTCTCTACGAGCAGTACTTC
CASSWGSGTLLYEQYF
>TRBJ2-1|few|TRBV11-2|TRBD2
TGTGCCAGCAGCTTACTAGCGGGAATCCTCGATGAGCAGTTCTTC
CASSLLAGILDEQFF
>TRBJ1-1|NA|TRBV18|TRBD1
TGTGCCAGCTCACCCGCCGGGACAGTGAACACTGAAGCTTTCTTT
CASSPAGTVNTEAFF
>TRBJ1-2|NA|TRBV7-9|TRBD1
TGTGCCAGCAGCTTTGGGGGGACAGGGCCCTATGGCTACACCTTC
CASSFGGTGPYGYTF
>TRBJ2-5|NA|TRBV27|NA
TGTGCCAGCAGTTTAAAGTCAGCGGTGGAGACCCAGTACTTC
CASSLKSAVETQYF
>TRBJ2-7|once|TRBV29-1|NA
TGCAGCGGATCGTGGGGGGCCGGTGGATATGAGCAGTACTTC
CSGSWGAGGYEQYF
>TRBJ2-5|NA|TRBV19|NA
TGTGCCAGTAGTACGTGGGACCAAGAGACCCAGTACTTC
CASSTWDQETQYF
>TRBJ2-1|NA|TRBV9|NA
TGTGCCAGCAGCGTAGAAGCCTACCTTTACAATGAGCAGTTCTTC
CASSVEAYLYNEQFF
>TRBJ2-3|NA|TRBV29-1|NA
TGCAGCGTTGAACATGGCCGGAGCGGTACAGATACGCAGTATTTT
CSVEHGRSGTDTQYF
>TRBJ2-7|NA|TRBV19|TRBD1
TGTGCCAGTAGCCGGGACAGGGGTCTTTACGAGCAGTACTTC
CASSRDRGLYEQYF
>TRBJ2-7|NA|TRBV5-4|NA
TGTGCCAGCAGCTTGCTAGCGCGGGAGCAGTACTTC
CASSLLAREQYF
>TRBJ2-7|once|TRBV7-9|NA
TGTGCCAGCAGCCGGGGAGCCTACGAGCAGTACTTC
CASSRGAYEQYF
>TRBJ1-1|few|TRBV30|TRBD1
TGTGCCTGGAGTGTGGGACAGGGGAACACTGAAGCTTTCTTT
CAWSVGQGNTEAFF
>TRBJ1-5|few|TRBV4-1|NA
TGCGCCAGCAGCTCGCCGGCGGGTTCCCCTAGCAATCAGCCCCAGCATTTT
CASSSPAGSPSNQPQHF
>TRBJ1-1|NA|TRBV6-4|NA
TGTGCCAGCAGGGCAGGGGTGAACACTGAAGCTTTCTTT
CASRAGVNTEAFF
>TRBJ2-3|few|TRBV7-6|TRBD2
TGTGCCAGCAGCGCCCGGAAGGGCGGGAGTTTGACAGATACGCAGTATTTT
CASSARKGGSLTDTQYF
>TRBJ2-3|NA|TRBV27|NA
TGTGCCAGCAGTTTATTGGGGGGAGATACGCAGTATTTT
CASSLLGGDTQYF
>TRBJ2-1|once|TRBV5-1|NA
TGCGCCAGCAGCTTGGGAACAAACAATGAGCAGTTCTTC
CASSLGTNNEQFF
>TRBJ2-7|once|TRBV19|NA
TGTGCCAGTAGTATCTGGGGAGCTTACTACGAGCAGTACTTC
CASSIWGAYYEQYF
>TRBJ1-5|once|TRBV28|NA
TGTGCCAGCAGTTTACAGGCCTATAGCAATCAGCCCCAGCATTTT
CASSLQAYSNQPQHF
>TRBJ2-2|NA|TRBV9|NA
TGTGCCAGCAGCGTGACCAGCGGGAACACCGGGGAGCTGTTTTTT
CASSVTSGNTGELFF
>TRBJ1-1|NA|TRBV7-6|NA
TGTGCCAGCAGCTTGCCGACAGGCCCTTTTGGCACTGAAGCTTTCTTT
CASSLPTGPFGTEAFF
>TRBJ2-7|NA|TRBV7-3|NA
TGTGCCAGCACCCCAGGGGCGGGATCGTACGAGCAGTACTTC
CASTPGAGSYEQYF
>TRBJ2-6|NA|TRBV7-9|NA
TGTGCCAGCAGCTTTGGATCGGCCAACGTCCTGACTTTC
CASSFGSANVLTF
>TRBJ2-3|NA|TRBV7-9|TRBD1
TGTGCCAGCAGCCAGGGGGACCTTAGCACAGATACGCAGTATTTT
CASSQGDLSTDTQYF
>TRBJ1-5|NA|TRBV28|NA
TGTGCCAGCAGTTTATATTCCGTAGGGGAGCACCTCAATCAGCCCCAGCATTTT
CASSLYSVGEHLNQPQHF
>TRBJ2-3|NA|TRBV28|NA
TGTGCCAGCAGTCCTAAACGAGGTCCCACAGATACGCAGTATTTT
CASSPKRGPTDTQYF
>TRBJ2-1|NA|TRBV27|TRBD2
TGTGCCAGTAGGGGAGGGACTAGCACTTACAATGAGCAGTTCTTC
CASRGGTSTYNEQFF
>TRBJ2-7|NA|TRBV10-3|NA
TGTGCCATCACAGAGAACGACTACGAGCAGTACTTC
CAITENDYEQYF
>TRBJ2-5|NA|TRBV5-1|TRBD2
TGCGCCAGCAACCGTAAGCTGGCGGGAGGAGGAATGGAGACCCAGTACTTC
CASNRKLAGGGMETQYF
>TRBJ1-1|NA|TRBV10-1|NA
TGCGCCAGCAGTGAGTCCCCCCAAGGAGTAGGCACTGAAGCTTTCTTT
CASSESPQGVGTEAFF
>TRBJ2-7|NA|TRBV9|NA
TGTGCCAGCAGTAAACGGGGGTTATACGAGCAGTACTTC
CASSKRGLYEQYF
>TRBJ2-3|NA|TRBV14|NA
TGTGCCAGCAGCCCCCGATGGACAGATACGCAGTATTTT
CASSPRWTDTQYF
>TRBJ2-7|NA|TRBV7-2|TRBD1
TGTGCCAGCCTTAGGACAGGGGACTATCCCTACGAGCAGTACTTC
CASLRTGDYPYEQYF
>TRBJ1-1|once|TRBV11-2|TRBD1
TGTGCCAGCAGCCCTGGACAGGGGTTCACTGAAGCTTTCTTT
CASSPGQGFTEAFF
>TRBJ2-3|NA|TRBV7-9|TRBD2
TGTGCCGCCGCAATCGCACTAGCGGGAAGCACAGATACGCAGTATTTT
CAAAIALAGSTDTQYF
>TRBJ2-7|NA|TRBV7-6|NA
TGTGCCAGCAGCTTAGCGGTAAAAGCCGGGACGACCTCCTACGAGCAGTACTTC
CASSLAVKAGTTSYEQYF
>TRBJ1-1|once|TRBV29-1|NA
TGCAGCGTCGAGACAGGTCTGAACACTGAAGCTTTCTTT
CSVETGLNTEAFF
>TRBJ1-5|NA|TRBV6-5|NA
TGTGCCAGCAGTTATCGGTTGGTCAAACAGGGTCAGCCCCAGCATTTT
CASSYRLVKQGQPQHF
>TRBJ2-5|NA|TRBV11-3|TRBD1
TGTGCCAGCAGCTTAGATTGGACAGGGGCCTCGCCTGTGGAGACCCAGTACTTC
CASSLDWTGASPVETQYF
>TRBJ1-5|NA|TRBV7-9|NA
TGTGCCAGCAGCCCGGAATATAGCAATCAGCCCCAGCATTTT
CASSPEYSNQPQHF
>TRBJ2-1|NA|TRBV7-6|NA
TGTGCCAGCAGCCTGCCCAGTTTGGGGGAGCAGTTCTTC
CASSLPSLGEQFF
>TRBJ2-7|NA|TRBV15|NA
TGTGCCACCAGCAGAGGCCCGAAATTGGGAGAGCAGTACTTC
CATSRGPKLGEQYF
>TRBJ2-3|once|TRBV21-1|NA
TGTGCCAGCAGCAATAGAGCGGGAGTCTCAGATACGCAGTATTTT
CASSNRAGVSDTQYF
>TRBJ2-7|NA|TRBV6-5|TRBD2
TGTGCCAGCAGCTCCGGACTAGCTTCCGCCGAGCAGTACTTC
CASSSGLASAEQYF
>TRBJ1-3|NA|TRBV6-6|NA
TGTGCCAGCTCTTTGGAAATGGCGGTTGGGAGCACCATATATTTT
CASSLEMAVGSTIYF
>TRBJ1-5|NA|TRBV21-1|NA
TGTGCCAGCAGCAAAGGGCAGGGGTCGAGGAATCAGCCCCAGCATTTT
CASSKGQGSRNQPQHF
>TRBJ2-2|NA|TRBV6-4|TRBD1
TGTGCCAGCCGGGACAGACTCACCGGGGAGCTGTTTTTT
CASRDRLTGELFF